This T cell receptor beta chain was retrieved from a study of blood T cell repertoires in COVID-19. Study-wide context: Sites in the United States, Italy and Spain provided acute and convalescent COVID-19 samples.

Seattle's enrolled individuals joined amid active infection and were then monitored longitudinally. In the authors' methods: It was from reference gene primer amplification that nucleated cell counts were estimated. Data came from immunoSEQ multiplex PCR; TCRdb stores just in-frame clones and leaves some out. V, J and clone size reflect that table, while D and trimming were determined from the DNA. The sample has around 190,000 clones, around 79% seen once. V shed 3 bases and J shed 0 bases, with 13 bases lying between them. Germline CDR1 reads SGDLS; CDR2 reads YYNGEE. This CDR3 contains 15 residues.

The sequence was obtained from a woman aged 40 to 50 with COVID-19, enrolled during active disease. Sequenced: peripheral blood. The chain carries TRBV9 and TRBJ2-7; possible D gene TRBD1, 6 bases. This CDR3 reads CASSATGSSSYEQYF. CDR3 nucleotide sequence: TGTGCCAGCAGCGCCACAGGGTCCAGCTCCTACGAGCAGTACTTC. Complete variable domain (other parts from reference TRBV9 and TRBJ2-7): DSGVTQTPKHLITATGQRVTLRCSPRSGDLSVYWYQQSLDQGLQFLIQYYNGEERAKGNILERFSAQQFPDLHSELNLSSLELGDSALYFCASSATGSSSYEQYFGPGTRLTVT.